This passage covers 26 T cell receptor beta chains from one sample sequenced in a study of cytotoxic CD8 clonotypes in ibrutinib-treated CLL. Assay used: immunoSEQ multiplex PCR; TCRdb lists only in-frame clones, some missing. This table holds approximately 100,000 clones, 58% found once. The material was PBMCs, obtained after 24 months of ibrutinib treatment. The receptors come from a human donor with chronic lymphocytic leukemia.

The chain recombines TRBV4-2 with TRBJ2-7; 8 bases line up with TRBD1. The CDR3 sequence is 16 residues long. Germline V CDR1 and CDR2: LGHNA, YNFKEQ. J gave up 1 base and V 2 bases, and 7 bases lay outside the gene matches. In nucleotides, the CDR3 is TGTGCCAGCAGCCAATCCGGGACAGGTGTTTCCTACGAGCAGTACTTC. This codes for CASSQSGTGVSYEQYF.

This chain connects TRBV5-1 to TRBJ2-5, with D possibly TRBD2 on 7 matching bases. The length of the CDR3 is 15 residues. Between the trimmed V and J ends, which lost 4 bases and 1 base, there was a span of 14 bases. Germline values: CDR1 SGHRS, CDR2 YFSETQ. The chain's CDR3 is CASSLAGGPQETQYF. Written as DNA, the CDR3 is TGCGCCAGCAGCCTGGCCGGGGGGCCCCAAGAGACCCAGTACTTC.

This clone was detected only once. The V gene is TRBV10-1, the J gene TRBJ2-7, with TRBD1 as a possible D gene (6 bases). CDR1 is WNHNN and CDR2 is SYGVQD in the germline V gene (reference sequence). V lost 0 bases to trimming and J lost 0 bases, with 18 bases between them. The CDR3 covers 18 residues. The CDR3 sequence: CASSESSTGPFSSYEQYF. The CDR3 nucleotides read TGCGCCAGCAGTGAGTCGAGCACAGGGCCGTTTAGCTCCTACGAGCAGTACTTC.

The CDR3 coding sequence is TGTGCCATCAGTGAGTCTCTCGGGACAGAGCAGTTCTTC. It codes for CAISESLGTEQFF. This sequence joins TRBV10-3 and TRBJ2-1, with a tentative D call TRBD1 (6 bases). Germline CDR1 reads ENHRY; CDR2 reads SYGVKD. This CDR3 is built from 13 residues. Deletions cut 0 bases from V and 10 bases from J, with 10 bases between.

This chain connects TRBV14 to TRBJ2-2; D is perhaps TRBD1 (6 bases). The CDR3 has 17 amino acids. The V and J ends lost 7 bases and 4 bases respectively, with 22 bases between them. CDR1 and CDR2 (germline): SGHDN, FVKESK. CDR3 region: CASNPWTGTLFTGELFF. CDR3 DNA: TGTGCCAGCAACCCTTGGACCGGGACACTCTTCACCGGGGAGCTGTTTTTT.

The rearrangement joins TRBV28 to TRBJ2-7; D is perhaps TRBD2 (5 bases). CDR1 and CDR2 from the germline V gene are MDHEN and SYDVKM. The V end lost 8 bases, the J end lost 6 bases, and 17 bases lay between the germline ends. This CDR3 comprises 13 residues. The CDR3 reads CASVARDRGEQYF. In DNA, the CDR3 is TGTGCCAGCGTCGCGAGGGATCGGGGCGAGCAGTACTTC.

This clone was seen a few times. This sequence joins TRBV9 and TRBJ2-5; maybe TRBD1 (5 bases). The ends were cut back, 3 bases at V and 2 bases at J, with 14 bases in the middle. CDR1 and CDR2 from the germline V gene are SGDLS and YYNGEE. CDR3 size: 15 residues. CDR3 in DNA: TGTGCCAGCAGCGAGTATAGAAGGACACAAGAGACCCAGTACTTC. Its translation: CASSEYRRTQETQYF.

V is TRBV27 and J is TRBJ2-3; D is unresolved. Germline V gives CDR1 MNHEY, CDR2 SMNVEV (reference sequence). This CDR3 is built from 14 residues. The V end lost 2 bases, the J end lost 6 bases, and 12 bases lay between the germline ends. The CDR3 protein is CASSLGRVGDTQYF. As DNA, the CDR3 is TGTGCCAGCAGTTTAGGCCGGGTTGGGGATACGCAGTATTTT.

This chain connects TRBV30 to TRBJ1-1; no reliable D call. CDR3 length: 12 amino acids. Germline loops: CDR1 GTSNPN, CDR2 SVGIG (reference sequence). The V end lost 5 bases, the J end lost 4 bases, and 11 bases lay between the germline ends. The CDR3, as DNA: TGTGCCTGGTCGAATTGGGTCACTGAAGCTTTCTTT. Encoded protein: CAWSNWVTEAFF.

The genes are TRBV5-4 and TRBJ1-2; D is perhaps TRBD1 (5 bases). The germline gives CDR1 SGHNT, CDR2 YYREEE (reference sequence). The CDR3 loop spans 14 amino acids. V gave up 0 bases and J gave up 8 bases, with 14 bases separating them. The CDR3 loop reads CASSLVGERMGYTF. The CDR3 nucleotides are TGTGCCAGCAGCTTGGTAGGGGAAAGGATGGGCTACACCTTC.

The rearrangement joins TRBV7-3 to TRBJ2-1, with 8 bases fitting TRBD2. Germline trimming cut 5 bases from V and 1 base from J; bases unmatched to any gene: 4. Germline values: CDR1 SGHTA, CDR2 FQGTGA. The CDR3 contains 15 residues. This CDR3 reads CASSPTGGSYNEQFF. CDR3 nucleotides: TGTGCCAGCAGCCCGACGGGAGGGTCCTACAATGAGCAGTTCTTC.

The genes are TRBV14 and TRBJ2-3; D gene unclear. Germline CDR1 and CDR2: SGHDN and FVKESK. This CDR3 has 14 amino acids. V was clipped by 1 base and J by 11 bases, with 16 bases between them. CDR3: CASSQALEVQRQYF. The CDR3 bases are TGTGCCAGCAGCCAAGCTCTCGAGGTGCAACGGCAGTATTTT.

This CDR3 reads CASSPVGGVSTDTQYF. The CDR3 DNA is TGCGCCAGCAGCCCCGTAGGTGGGGTAAGCACAGATACGCAGTATTTT. V gene TRBV4-1 combines with J gene TRBJ2-3, with D unresolved. The CDR3 runs to 16 residues. V shed 4 bases and J shed 0 bases, with 14 bases lying between them. Germline loops: CDR1 MGHRA, CDR2 YSYEKL.

V and J are TRBV30 and TRBJ1-2; TRBD1 matches at 11 bases. CDR3 size: 14 residues. The germline V gene encodes CDR1 GTSNPN and CDR2 SVGIG (reference sequence). J gave up 8 bases and V 4 bases, and 9 bases lay outside the gene matches. This CDR3 reads CAWTVGQGAGGYTF. DNA for the CDR3: TGTGCCTGGACCGTAGGACAGGGGGCAGGAGGCTACACCTTC. Based on the CDR3 plus reference TRBV30 and TRBJ1-2, the full variable domain is SQTIHQWPATLVQPVGSPLSLECTVEGTSNPNLYWYRQAAGRGLQLLFYSVGIGQISSEVPQNLSASRPQDRQFILSSKKLLLSDSGFYLCAWTVGQGAGGYTFGSGTRLTVV.

The chain carries TRBV5-4 and TRBJ2-7; TRBD2 agrees at 11 bases. The V gene end was trimmed by 2 bases and the J gene end by 5 bases; junction bases not matched to a gene: 6. The germline gives CDR1 SGHNT, CDR2 YYREEE (reference sequence). The CDR3 runs to 15 residues. The CDR3, as DNA: TGTGCCAGCAGCTTTAGCGGGGGGGCCTTAAACGAGCAGTACTTC. It yields the protein CASSFSGGALNEQYF.

The CDR3 region is CASSPSGMNTEAFF. The CDR3 DNA reads as TGTGCCAGCTCCCCGTCCGGGATGAACACTGAAGCTTTCTTT. The chain has TRBV18 and TRBJ1-1; no firm D call. The V end lost 6 bases, the J end lost 0 bases, and 11 bases lay between the germline ends. Germline CDR1 is KGHSH and CDR2 is LQKENI. The CDR3 has 14 residues.

This clone was counted between two and nine times. The chain recombines TRBV2 with TRBJ1-4, with unresolved D. This CDR3 contains 15 residues. Germline V gene sequence: CDR1 SNHLY, CDR2 FYNNEI. Trimming shortened V by 4 bases and J by 0 bases, and 9 bases separated the two germline ends. This CDR3 reads CASSGTPATNEKLFF. The CDR3 nucleotides read TGTGCCAGCAGTGGTACACCCGCAACTAATGAAAAACTGTTTTTT.

Only a few counts were recorded for this clone. The chain employs TRBV6-6 and TRBJ2-1; D may match TRBD1 or TRBD2 (6 bases each). The germline CDR1 and CDR2 sequences are MNHNY and SVGAGI (reference sequence). Trimming left V 6 bases short and J 1 base short, with 13 bases between. CDR3 length equals 15 residues. As DNA, the CDR3 is TGTGCCAGCAGCTTAACGGGGGCTTCCTACAATGAGCAGTTCTTC. This gives the protein CASSLTGASYNEQFF.

The chain couples TRBV5-1 to TRBJ1-2; D unresolved. Germline-derived CDR1 and CDR2 are SGHRS and YFSETQ. This CDR3 is 15 amino acids long. Trimming cost V 0 bases and J 0 bases, with 9 bases left between them. The CDR3 nucleotides are TGCGCCAGCAGCTTGGGTAGCGCAGCTAACTATGGCTACACCTTC. Protein sequence: CASSLGSAANYGYTF.

The chain has TRBV19 and TRBJ1-1; D remains ambiguous. V was shortened by 3 bases and J by 9 bases, with 11 bases between the two germline ends. This CDR3 contains 12 residues. Germline-derived CDR1 and CDR2 are LNHDA and SQIVND (reference sequence). CDR3 region: CASSIGSTKAFF. The CDR3 DNA sequence: TGTGCCAGTAGTATTGGGTCTACCAAAGCTTTCTTT.

This rearrangement joins TRBV6-4 to TRBJ2-1, with 9 positions matching TRBD2. The germline CDR1 and CDR2 sequences are MRHNA and SNTAGT. The CDR3 extends over 17 amino acids. V lost 6 bases and J lost 3; bases outside the gene matches: 12. The CDR3 loop is CASRGGGALALYNEQFF. CDR3 nucleotides: TGTGCCAGCAGGGGCGGGGGGGCCTTAGCCCTCTACAATGAGCAGTTCTTC.

The chain employs TRBV5-8 and TRBJ1-5; D is perhaps TRBD1 (5 bases). The CDR3 runs to 13 residues. Germline V gene lookup returns CDR1 SGHTS and CDR2 YDEGEE. V was trimmed by 5 bases and J by 5 bases, leaving 11 bases between them. CDR3 DNA: TGTGCCAGCAGATTTGGGGGAGATCAGCCCCAGCATTTT. Its translation: CASRFGGDQPQHF.

Only a few counts were recorded for this clone. CDR3 loop: CASSWTRGDEQYF. CDR3 DNA: TGTGCCAGCAGTTGGACAAGGGGAGACGAGCAGTACTTC. The J gene is TRBJ2-7, the V gene TRBV2; D tentatively fits TRBD1 or TRBD2 (5 bases each). CDR3 size: 13 residues. Trimming removed 5 bases at V and 5 bases at J, with 13 bases between. Germline CDR1 is SNHLY and CDR2 is FYNNEI.

V usage is TRBV4-3 and J usage is TRBJ1-2; a weak D match, TRBD1 (5 bases). Germline CDR1 is LGHNA and CDR2 is YSLEER. This CDR3 comprises 18 residues. V was shortened by 1 base and J by 1 base, with 19 bases between the two germline ends. CDR3 bases: TGCGCCAGCAGCCAAGCCCAGGGAGGTTCGGGGCGTAACTATGGCTACACCTTC. Translation gives CASSQAQGGSGRNYGYTF.

For this clone: Different DNA sequences within this sample yield the same CDR3. CDR3 coding DNA: TGTGCCAGTAGTATGCGGGAGAGCAATCAGCCCCAGCATTTT. Translation gives CASSMRESNQPQHF. The gene calls are TRBV19 and TRBJ1-5; D is undetermined. Trimming removed 3 bases at V and 1 base at J, with 7 bases between. CDR1 and CDR2 from the germline V gene are LNHDA and SQIVND (reference sequence). This CDR3 has 14 amino acids.

V gene TRBV7-2 combines with J gene TRBJ2-1; maybe TRBD1 (6 bases). This CDR3 region has 16 residues. Germline V gene data show CDR1 as SGHTA and CDR2 as FQGNSA. The ends were cut back, 0 bases at V and 10 bases at J, with 19 bases in the middle. This chain's CDR3 is CASSLASHRALGEQFF. CDR3 nucleotide sequence: TGTGCCAGCAGCTTAGCGAGTCACAGGGCGCTGGGAGAGCAGTTCTTC. Full variable domain (outside the CDR3, taken from reference TRBV7-2 and TRBJ2-1): GAGVSQSPSNKVTEKGKDVELRCDPISGHTALYWYRQSLGQGLEFLIYFQGNSAPDKSGLPSDRFSAERTGGSVSTLTIQRTQQEDSAVYLCASSLASHRALGEQFFGPGTRLTVL.